This is a list of T cell receptor beta chains from one sample in a study of T cells in Graves' hyperthyroidism and ophthalmopathy. One entry per CDR3 protein results from TCRdb running MiXCR on the multiplex PCR reads. The sample records 350,000 to 450,000 distinct CDR3 sequences, around 15% being singletons. Sequencing input: blood. The source is a man aged 45-65 years with Graves' ophthalmopathy. The CDR3 runs from the conserved cysteine through the conserved F or W. The order of the fields is V gene, clone size, J gene, D gene, CDR3 DNA, CDR3 protein. A D gene is named only where the DNA matches it firmly. Some rows have no size entry. The others give once, few or many, or a class for an expanded clone.

V gene: TRBV7-9
clone size: NA
J gene: TRBJ1-6
D gene: NA
CDR3 DNA: TGTGCCAGCAGCGCCAACCCCCAGGGGAGCCTCCACTTT
CDR3 protein: CASSANPQGSLHF

V gene: TRBV18
clone size: many
J gene: TRBJ1-3
D gene: NA
CDR3 DNA: TGTGCCAGCTCGCATGCTGAGGTCGGAAACACCATATATTTT
CDR3 protein: CASSHAEVGNTIYF

V gene: TRBV30
clone size: once
J gene: TRBJ1-6
D gene: NA
CDR3 DNA: TGTGCCTGGAGTTCCGGGGTAACTTATAATTCACCCCTCCACTTT
CDR3 protein: CAWSSGVTYNSPLHF

V gene: TRBV12-3/TRBV12-4
clone size: many
J gene: TRBJ1-1
D gene: NA
CDR3 DNA: TGTGCCAGCACTCTTTGGGAACGAGAAGCTTTCTTT
CDR3 protein: CASTLWEREAFF

V gene: TRBV19
clone size: NA
J gene: TRBJ2-1
D gene: NA
CDR3 DNA: TGTGCCAGTAAGGGGCGTTCCGGATACAATGAGCAGTTCTTC
CDR3 protein: CASKGRSGYNEQFF

V gene: TRBV19
clone size: many
J gene: TRBJ2-1
D gene: TRBD2
CDR3 DNA: TGTGCCAGTATGAAAACTAGCGCTTCCTACAATGAGCAGTTCTTC
CDR3 protein: CASMKTSASYNEQFF

V gene: TRBV5-1
clone size: few
J gene: TRBJ2-5
D gene: NA
CDR3 DNA: TGCGCCAGCAGAGGAGACCAAGAGACCCAGTACTTC
CDR3 protein: CASRGDQETQYF

V gene: TRBV14
clone size: NA
J gene: TRBJ2-3
D gene: NA
CDR3 DNA: TGTGCCAGCAGCCAACCGACAGATAGCACAGATACGCAGTATTTT
CDR3 protein: CASSQPTDSTDTQYF

V gene: TRBV7-8
clone size: many
J gene: TRBJ2-3
D gene: NA
CDR3 DNA: TGTGCCAGCAGCTTAAGGAGGGTCGCAGATACGCAGTATTTT
CDR3 protein: CASSLRRVADTQYF

V gene: TRBV7-9
clone size: NA
J gene: TRBJ1-1
D gene: NA
CDR3 DNA: TGTGCCAGCAGCTTAGCGGGGTACACTGAAGCTTTCTTT
CDR3 protein: CASSLAGYTEAFF

V gene: TRBV30
clone size: many
J gene: TRBJ1-2
D gene: NA
CDR3 DNA: TGTGCCTGGAGTGAACCGGGGACGCGGACCAGGGATGGCTACACCTTC
CDR3 protein: CAWSEPGTRTRDGYTF

V gene: TRBV12-3/TRBV12-4
clone size: many
J gene: TRBJ2-5
D gene: TRBD1
CDR3 DNA: TGTGCCAGCAGCCATCGGTTGGGGACAGTAGGCGAGAGGACCCAGTACTTC
CDR3 protein: CASSHRLGTVGERTQYF

V gene: TRBV2
clone size: many
J gene: TRBJ1-2
D gene: NA
CDR3 DNA: TGTGCCAGCAGTGAATGGGGGGCCTATGGCTACACCTTC
CDR3 protein: CASSEWGAYGYTF

V gene: TRBV29-1
clone size: NA
J gene: TRBJ2-2
D gene: NA
CDR3 DNA: TGCAGCGTTGAAGTACCGGGGGCGCGGAGTCGCACCGGGGAGCTGTTTTTT
CDR3 protein: CSVEVPGARSRTGELFF

V gene: TRBV5-1
clone size: many
J gene: TRBJ2-2
D gene: NA
CDR3 DNA: TGCGCCAGCAGCTTGACTAGCTCGAACACCGGGGAGCTGTTTTTT
CDR3 protein: CASSLTSSNTGELFF

V gene: TRBV28
clone size: many
J gene: TRBJ2-3
D gene: TRBD2
CDR3 DNA: TGTGCCACAGGGGAAGCGGGAGGCGGCGCAGATACGCAGTATTTT
CDR3 protein: CATGEAGGGADTQYF

V gene: TRBV12-3/TRBV12-4
clone size: many
J gene: TRBJ2-2
D gene: TRBD2
CDR3 DNA: TGTGCCAGCAACCCTAGCGGGAGGGCCGGTACCGGGGAGCTGTTTTTT
CDR3 protein: CASNPSGRAGTGELFF

V gene: TRBV9
clone size: few
J gene: TRBJ1-2
D gene: NA
CDR3 DNA: TGTGCCAGCAGCGTAGGAACCGACCATGGCTACACCTTC
CDR3 protein: CASSVGTDHGYTF

V gene: TRBV5-1
clone size: NA
J gene: TRBJ2-1
D gene: NA
CDR3 DNA: TGCGCCAGCAGCTTGCGGAGGGTTGGCTACAATGAGCAGTTCTTC
CDR3 protein: CASSLRRVGYNEQFF

V gene: TRBV4-1
clone size: NA
J gene: TRBJ1-1
D gene: NA
CDR3 DNA: TGCGCCAGCAGCCACCCTATCTGGGTAGGGGGGAACACTGAAGCTTTCTTT
CDR3 protein: CASSHPIWVGGNTEAFF

V gene: TRBV6-1
clone size: many
J gene: TRBJ2-7
D gene: NA
CDR3 DNA: TGTGCCAGCACGTTCATGGGGGAGCAGTACTTC
CDR3 protein: CASTFMGEQYF

V gene: TRBV5-4
clone size: NA
J gene: TRBJ2-3
D gene: NA
CDR3 DNA: TGTGCCAGCAGCTCCCCGTCCAGGGTGGGCACAGATACGCAGTATTTT
CDR3 protein: CASSSPSRVGTDTQYF

V gene: TRBV28
clone size: many
J gene: TRBJ2-5
D gene: TRBD2
CDR3 DNA: TGTGCCAGCAGGCTTAGCGGGAGGTCGGGAGAGACCCAGTACTTC
CDR3 protein: CASRLSGRSGETQYF

V gene: TRBV29-1
clone size: NA
J gene: TRBJ2-3
D gene: NA
CDR3 DNA: TGCAGCGTTGACCGGATCACAGATACGCAGTATTTT
CDR3 protein: CSVDRITDTQYF

V gene: TRBV18
clone size: few
J gene: TRBJ2-2
D gene: TRBD2
CDR3 DNA: TGTGCCAGCTCACCACAGCGGGAGACCGGGGAGCTGTTTTTT
CDR3 protein: CASSPQRETGELFF

V gene: TRBV20-1
clone size: many
J gene: TRBJ2-3
D gene: NA
CDR3 DNA: TGCAGTGCTAGAGAAAGGGCTAGCGCTTCAGATACGCAGTATTTT
CDR3 protein: CSARERASASDTQYF

V gene: TRBV18
clone size: many
J gene: TRBJ2-1
D gene: TRBD2
CDR3 DNA: TGTGCCAGCTCCCCCGGGACTACCTACTACAATGAGCAGTTCTTC
CDR3 protein: CASSPGTTYYNEQFF

V gene: TRBV3-1
clone size: many
J gene: TRBJ1-1
D gene: TRBD1
CDR3 DNA: TGTGCCAGCAGCCCCCGACAGGGGGCAATTGAAGCTTTCTTT
CDR3 protein: CASSPRQGAIEAFF

V gene: TRBV29-1
clone size: many
J gene: TRBJ2-7
D gene: TRBD2
CDR3 DNA: TGCAGCGCCACCGGGACTAGCGGGAGGAGGAACGAGCAGTACTTC
CDR3 protein: CSATGTSGRRNEQYF

V gene: TRBV7-3
clone size: NA
J gene: TRBJ2-6
D gene: NA
CDR3 DNA: TGTGCCACCAGCCAGGGAGCAACTGGGGCCAACGTCCTGACTTTC
CDR3 protein: CATSQGATGANVLTF

V gene: TRBV12-3/TRBV12-4
clone size: few
J gene: TRBJ2-5
D gene: NA
CDR3 DNA: TGTGCCAGCAGTCCACGGTGGGGCCAGATGGAGACCCAGTACTTC
CDR3 protein: CASSPRWGQMETQYF

V gene: TRBV2
clone size: many
J gene: TRBJ2-1
D gene: TRBD2
CDR3 DNA: TGTGCCAGCAGTGAATCTAGCGGGAGGTCCCCCTCCTACAATGAGCAGTTCTTC
CDR3 protein: CASSESSGRSPSYNEQFF

V gene: TRBV7-3
clone size: many
J gene: TRBJ2-2
D gene: NA
CDR3 DNA: TGTGCCAGCAGCTTCCGTGGAGGGGTCGGTGCCGGGGAGCTGTTTTTT
CDR3 protein: CASSFRGGVGAGELFF

V gene: TRBV2
clone size: few
J gene: TRBJ2-2
D gene: NA
CDR3 DNA: TGTGCCAGCAGAAACGGGGTTAACACCGGGGAGCTGTTTTTT
CDR3 protein: CASRNGVNTGELFF

V gene: TRBV2
clone size: many
J gene: TRBJ1-5
D gene: NA
CDR3 DNA: TGTGCCAGCAGGGCGGACACTTACCAGCCCCAGCATTTT
CDR3 protein: CASRADTYQPQHF

V gene: TRBV20-1
clone size: NA
J gene: TRBJ1-3
D gene: NA
CDR3 DNA: TGCAGTGCTAGCGTTGACGGCTCTGGAAACACCATATATTTT
CDR3 protein: CSASVDGSGNTIYF

V gene: TRBV28
clone size: many
J gene: TRBJ2-7
D gene: TRBD2
CDR3 DNA: TGTGCCAGCAACCATGGACTAGTTGCCGAGCAGTACTTC
CDR3 protein: CASNHGLVAEQYF

V gene: TRBV20-1
clone size: many
J gene: TRBJ2-7
D gene: TRBD1
CDR3 DNA: TGCAGTGCCCCCAGGGGGATGTACGAGCAGTACTTC
CDR3 protein: CSAPRGMYEQYF

V gene: TRBV9
clone size: few
J gene: TRBJ1-3
D gene: NA
CDR3 DNA: TGTGCCAGCAGCATCCGGGACACCTACTCTGGAAACACCATATATTTT
CDR3 protein: CASSIRDTYSGNTIYF

V gene: TRBV29-1
clone size: NA
J gene: TRBJ1-1
D gene: NA
CDR3 DNA: TGCAGCGCCCGTAGGGTGAACACTGAAGCTTTCTTT
CDR3 protein: CSARRVNTEAFF

V gene: TRBV12-3/TRBV12-4
clone size: many
J gene: TRBJ2-7
D gene: NA
CDR3 DNA: TGTGCCAGCAAACAGCTAAGCTACTACGAGCAGTACTTC
CDR3 protein: CASKQLSYYEQYF

V gene: TRBV9
clone size: few
J gene: TRBJ2-3
D gene: NA
CDR3 DNA: TGTGCCAGCAGCGTAGAGGTCACCACAGATACGCAGTATTTT
CDR3 protein: CASSVEVTTDTQYF

V gene: TRBV5-1
clone size: many
J gene: TRBJ1-4
D gene: TRBD1
CDR3 DNA: TGCGCCAGCAGCTCGACAGGGGATTCCAATGAAAAACTGTTTTTT
CDR3 protein: CASSSTGDSNEKLFF

V gene: TRBV12-3/TRBV12-4
clone size: NA
J gene: TRBJ2-3
D gene: TRBD1
CDR3 DNA: TGTGCCAGCAGTTTAGCTGGACAGGCTACGCAGTATTTT
CDR3 protein: CASSLAGQATQYF